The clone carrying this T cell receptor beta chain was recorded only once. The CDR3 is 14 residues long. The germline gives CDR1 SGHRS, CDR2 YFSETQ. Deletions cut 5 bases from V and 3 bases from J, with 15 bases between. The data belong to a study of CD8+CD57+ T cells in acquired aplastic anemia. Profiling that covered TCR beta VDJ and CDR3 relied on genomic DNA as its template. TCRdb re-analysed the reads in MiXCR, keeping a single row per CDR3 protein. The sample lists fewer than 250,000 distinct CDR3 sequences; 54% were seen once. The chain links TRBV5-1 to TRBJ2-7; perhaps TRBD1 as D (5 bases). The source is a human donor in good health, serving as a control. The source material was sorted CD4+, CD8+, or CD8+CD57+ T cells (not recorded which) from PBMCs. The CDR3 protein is CASSESQGNYEQYF. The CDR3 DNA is TGCGCCAGCAGTGAGAGCCAGGGCAACTACGAGCAGTACTTC.